This is a list of T cell receptor beta chains from one sample in a study of T-cell reconstitution after alpha-beta-depleted transplantation in children. MiXCR, applied by TCRdb to the PCR reads, yields one record per CDR3 protein. The data contain 330,000 or so distinct CDR3 sequences, almost 8% of them singletons. Sequenced material: peripheral blood, taken 360 days after TCRalphabeta/CD19-depleted stem cell transplant. The source of these receptors is a female patient aged 2-10 years who had a stem cell transplant for Fanconi anemia, so the T cells may come from the graft donor. The CDR3 runs from the conserved cysteine through the conserved F or W. Fields, in order: J gene, V gene, CDR3 protein.

j_gene: TRBJ2-3
v_gene: TRBV5-1
CDR3aa: CASSQRSMGIERAASHTQYF

j_gene: TRBJ1-6
v_gene: TRBV3-1
CDR3aa: CASSQRGQAVSPLHF

j_gene: TRBJ2-2
v_gene: TRBV11-2
CDR3aa: CASSLDRRVGTGELFF

j_gene: TRBJ2-7
v_gene: TRBV4-2
CDR3aa: CASSQLPGTNYEQYF

j_gene: TRBJ2-5
v_gene: TRBV5-1
CDR3aa: CASSSPLAGAGETQYF

j_gene: TRBJ2-7
v_gene: TRBV10-2
CDR3aa: CASSVWRTGEPEQYF

j_gene: TRBJ2-7
v_gene: TRBV11-2
CDR3aa: CASSLVSGTMPLVEQYF

j_gene: TRBJ1-1
v_gene: TRBV10-2
CDR3aa: CASSKDSGNTEAFF

j_gene: TRBJ1-2
v_gene: TRBV10-3
CDR3aa: CAIAGGQGVYGYTF

j_gene: TRBJ1-2
v_gene: TRBV20-1
CDR3aa: CSARDRVVNWYGYTF

j_gene: TRBJ2-1
v_gene: TRBV6-1
CDR3aa: CASRGRRLAGGNEQFF

j_gene: TRBJ2-5
v_gene: TRBV24-1
CDR3aa: CATSPRGIGPQETQYF

j_gene: TRBJ2-7
v_gene: TRBV27
CDR3aa: CASSVWDRGDEQYF

j_gene: TRBJ2-2
v_gene: TRBV5-1
CDR3aa: CASSFKETGELFF

j_gene: TRBJ2-1
v_gene: TRBV7-2
CDR3aa: CASSLGLADTSYNEQFF

j_gene: TRBJ2-5
v_gene: TRBV2
CDR3aa: CASSITGGAYYTQYF

j_gene: TRBJ2-4
v_gene: TRBV6-7
CDR3aa: CASSYRTAKNIQYF

j_gene: TRBJ2-7
v_gene: TRBV20-1
CDR3aa: CSARAAGTRASYEQYF

j_gene: TRBJ1-6
v_gene: TRBV20-1
CDR3aa: CSARPGGSYNSPLHF

j_gene: TRBJ2-7
v_gene: TRBV5-1
CDR3aa: CASSWGTAGYEQYF

j_gene: TRBJ1-1
v_gene: TRBV7-9
CDR3aa: CASTTGDSRTEAFF

j_gene: TRBJ2-1
v_gene: TRBV12-3/TRBV12-4
CDR3aa: CASTRPSDGQFF

j_gene: TRBJ2-1
v_gene: TRBV28
CDR3aa: CASSRLTQGRGNEQFF

j_gene: TRBJ1-2
v_gene: TRBV28
CDR3aa: CASSLDRGPYYYGYTF

j_gene: TRBJ2-1
v_gene: TRBV7-2
CDR3aa: CASSQWTSGGSYNEQFF

j_gene: TRBJ1-5
v_gene: TRBV7-2
CDR3aa: CASSLAARGNQPQHF

j_gene: TRBJ2-3
v_gene: TRBV2
CDR3aa: CASSLAGGPGTDTQYF

j_gene: TRBJ2-7
v_gene: TRBV20-1
CDR3aa: CSARGTGTSGGQVNYEQYF

j_gene: TRBJ1-4
v_gene: TRBV7-2
CDR3aa: CASTPSLGFEGKLFF

j_gene: TRBJ2-1
v_gene: TRBV6-5
CDR3aa: CASSYSDWLNEQFF

j_gene: TRBJ2-3
v_gene: TRBV2
CDR3aa: CASSVPGGSTDTQYF

j_gene: TRBJ2-7
v_gene: TRBV5-1
CDR3aa: CASTGQGSYEQYF

j_gene: TRBJ1-1
v_gene: TRBV12-3/TRBV12-4
CDR3aa: CASGIKRNTEAFF

j_gene: TRBJ1-2
v_gene: TRBV4-2
CDR3aa: CATSLRPSQGGGYGYTF

j_gene: TRBJ2-1
v_gene: TRBV12-3/TRBV12-4
CDR3aa: CASSLIVSSSYNEQFF

j_gene: TRBJ1-4
v_gene: TRBV12-3/TRBV12-4
CDR3aa: CASSLFRPGEKLFF

j_gene: TRBJ1-6
v_gene: TRBV11-2
CDR3aa: CASSLVDRVFSPLHF

j_gene: TRBJ2-7
v_gene: TRBV15
CDR3aa: CATSRGLAVEQYF

j_gene: TRBJ1-5
v_gene: TRBV7-2
CDR3aa: CASSPTGYVGQPQHF

j_gene: TRBJ1-3
v_gene: TRBV7-9
CDR3aa: CASSLVVQGRGNTIYF

j_gene: TRBJ1-4
v_gene: TRBV11-2
CDR3aa: CASSLPVATNEKLFF

j_gene: TRBJ2-2
v_gene: TRBV5-1
CDR3aa: CASSSGPTTGGELFF

j_gene: TRBJ2-3
v_gene: TRBV4-1
CDR3aa: CASSKPKGGFSDTQYF

j_gene: TRBJ2-6
v_gene: TRBV6-5
CDR3aa: CASSIRRFSGANVLTF

j_gene: TRBJ1-1
v_gene: TRBV18
CDR3aa: CASSLGPLEAEAFF

j_gene: TRBJ1-6
v_gene: TRBV5-6
CDR3aa: CASSPGRSPLHF

j_gene: TRBJ2-5
v_gene: TRBV12-3/TRBV12-4
CDR3aa: CASSFFGNQETQYF

j_gene: TRBJ2-3
v_gene: TRBV28
CDR3aa: CASSPGLAGGGTDTQYF

j_gene: TRBJ2-1
v_gene: TRBV29-1
CDR3aa: CSVEGGPLLSYNEQFF

j_gene: TRBJ2-7
v_gene: TRBV20-1
CDR3aa: CSARVGAAGYEQYF

j_gene: TRBJ2-1
v_gene: TRBV18
CDR3aa: CASSPTYSYNEQFF

j_gene: TRBJ2-3
v_gene: TRBV11-2
CDR3aa: CASSLALDTQYF

j_gene: TRBJ2-7
v_gene: TRBV20-1
CDR3aa: CSAFRQDYEQYF

j_gene: TRBJ1-1
v_gene: TRBV28
CDR3aa: CAQSVRAFF

j_gene: TRBJ1-4
v_gene: TRBV11-2
CDR3aa: CASSSLEPVEKLFF

j_gene: TRBJ2-7
v_gene: TRBV30
CDR3aa: CAWSVPGLYEQYF

j_gene: TRBJ2-1
v_gene: TRBV2
CDR3aa: CASMLRALDYNEQFF

j_gene: TRBJ1-1
v_gene: TRBV6-1
CDR3aa: CASSESRGVEAFF

j_gene: TRBJ2-7
v_gene: TRBV23-1
CDR3aa: CASSQSRTGLAYEQYF